A single T cell receptor (beta chain) is shown here with its context. The sample is drawn from a study of technical replicates of blood from a few donors. Per the germline V gene, CDR1 is MNHEY and CDR2 is SMNVEV (reference sequence). Trimming removed 2 bases at V and 7 bases at J, with 12 bases between. This CDR3 region has 13 residues. Sequencing was performed with immunoSEQ multiplex PCR; in TCRdb, only in-frame clones are kept and a portion is missing. The sample includes roughly 80,000 clones, over 90% seen only once; the top ten take roughly 0.34%. The material sequenced was T cells isolated from PBMCs. This receptor was obtained from a human donor in good health. The chain combines TRBV27 with TRBJ2-7; D is undetermined. CDR3 bases: TGTGCCAGCAGTTTAGTCCCAAGCCTGGAGCAGTACTTC. This gives the protein CASSLVPSLEQYF.